The entry that follows covers one T cell receptor beta chain sequence. Its specificity is not known. The sample belongs to a study of T cell repertoires in cytomegalovirus infection. For the study at large: CMV infection and matching HLA type were both indicated by public TCR beta signatures.

Notes on the study in general: Across the ex vivo response, the dominant clonotypes were HLA-C-restricted CMV-specific TCR beta clonotypes.

The CDR3 covers 15 residues. Germline V CDR1 and CDR2: LGHNA, YSLEER. V was pared by 2 bases and J by 3 bases, with 7 bases of the junction left unmatched. In TCRdb, the reads were re-called with MiXCR into one record per CDR3 protein. The sample lists about 69,000 distinct CDR3 sequences; 28% were seen once. The chain recombines TRBV4-3 with TRBJ2-7; 7 bases match TRBD2. The material was CD8+ T cells from cultured PBMCs, obtained from culture after CMV antigen stimulation. The sequence was collected from a human donor in good health (CMV status not recorded). Some clones in this sample may be carry-over from other donors' samples. The CDR3 loop is CASSQYRDYNYEQYF. The CDR3 DNA follows: TGCGCCAGCAGCCAATACCGGGACTACAACTACGAGCAGTACTTC.